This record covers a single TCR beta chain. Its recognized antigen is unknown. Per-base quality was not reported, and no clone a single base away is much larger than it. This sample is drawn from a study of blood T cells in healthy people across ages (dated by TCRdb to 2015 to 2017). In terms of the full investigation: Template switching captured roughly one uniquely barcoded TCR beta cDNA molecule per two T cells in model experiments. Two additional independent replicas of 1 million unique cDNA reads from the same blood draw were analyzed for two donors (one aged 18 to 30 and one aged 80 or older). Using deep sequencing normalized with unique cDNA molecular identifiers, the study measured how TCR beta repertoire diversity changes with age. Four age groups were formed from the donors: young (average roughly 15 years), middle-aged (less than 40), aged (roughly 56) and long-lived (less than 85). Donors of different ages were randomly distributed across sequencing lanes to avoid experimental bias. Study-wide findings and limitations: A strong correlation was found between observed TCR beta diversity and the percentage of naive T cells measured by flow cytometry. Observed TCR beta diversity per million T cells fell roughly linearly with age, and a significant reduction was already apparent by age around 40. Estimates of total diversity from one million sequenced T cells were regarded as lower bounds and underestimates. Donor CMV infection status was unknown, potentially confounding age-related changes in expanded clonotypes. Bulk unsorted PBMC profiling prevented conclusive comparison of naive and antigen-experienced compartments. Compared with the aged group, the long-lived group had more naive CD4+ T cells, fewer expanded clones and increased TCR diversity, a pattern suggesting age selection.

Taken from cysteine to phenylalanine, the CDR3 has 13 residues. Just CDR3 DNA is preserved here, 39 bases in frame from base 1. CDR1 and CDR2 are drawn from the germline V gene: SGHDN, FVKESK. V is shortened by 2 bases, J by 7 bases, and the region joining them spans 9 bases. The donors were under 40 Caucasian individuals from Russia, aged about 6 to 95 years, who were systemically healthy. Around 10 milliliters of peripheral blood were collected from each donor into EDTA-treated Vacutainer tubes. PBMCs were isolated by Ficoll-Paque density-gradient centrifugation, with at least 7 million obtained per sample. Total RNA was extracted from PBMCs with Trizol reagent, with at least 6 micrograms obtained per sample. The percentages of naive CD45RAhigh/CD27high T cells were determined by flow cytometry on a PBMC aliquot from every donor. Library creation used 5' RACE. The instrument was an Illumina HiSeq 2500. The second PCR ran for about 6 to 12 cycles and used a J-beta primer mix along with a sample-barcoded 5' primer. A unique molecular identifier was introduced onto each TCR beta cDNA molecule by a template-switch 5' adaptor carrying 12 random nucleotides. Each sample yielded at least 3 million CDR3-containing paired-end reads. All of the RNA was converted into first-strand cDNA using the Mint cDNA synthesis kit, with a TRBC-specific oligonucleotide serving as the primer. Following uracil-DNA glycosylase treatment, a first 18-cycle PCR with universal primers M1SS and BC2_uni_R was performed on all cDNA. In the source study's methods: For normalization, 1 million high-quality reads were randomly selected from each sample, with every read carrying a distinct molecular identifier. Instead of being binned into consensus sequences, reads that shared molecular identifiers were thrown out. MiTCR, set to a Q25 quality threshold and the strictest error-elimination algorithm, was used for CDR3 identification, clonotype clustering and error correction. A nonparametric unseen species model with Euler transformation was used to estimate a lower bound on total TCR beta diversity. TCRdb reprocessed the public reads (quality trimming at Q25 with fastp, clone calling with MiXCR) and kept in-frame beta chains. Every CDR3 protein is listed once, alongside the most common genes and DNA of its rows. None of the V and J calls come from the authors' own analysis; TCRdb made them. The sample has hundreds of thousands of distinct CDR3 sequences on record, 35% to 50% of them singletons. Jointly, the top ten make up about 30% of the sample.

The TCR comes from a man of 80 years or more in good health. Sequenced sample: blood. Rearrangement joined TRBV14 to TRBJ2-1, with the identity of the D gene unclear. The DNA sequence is TGTGCCAGCAGCCAACGTCCGTCAAATGAGCAGTTCTTC. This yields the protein CASSQRPSNEQFF.